The 10 T cell receptor beta chains presented below share a single source sample, sequenced in a study of blood T cell repertoires in COVID-19. The data were produced by immunoSEQ multiplex PCR, yet TCRdb's version contains in-frame clones alone and is incomplete. The data hold some 100,000 clones, with about nine tenths observed a single time. The sequenced sample consisted of peripheral blood. These receptors were obtained from a human donor in a cohort sampled during active COVID-19.

There are a few counts of this clone. V gene TRBV5-1 combines with J gene TRBJ2-1, with 9 nucleotides matching TRBD1. The CDR3 consists of 16 residues. From germline, CDR1 is SGHRS and CDR2 YFSETQ. V was pared by 4 bases and J by 5 bases, with 10 bases of the junction left unmatched. The DNA of the CDR3 is TGCGCCAGCAGCACTGGGGACAGGGCAGCGAACAATGAGCAGTTCTTC. This gives the protein CASSTGDRAANNEQFF.

V usage is TRBV11-3 and J usage is TRBJ2-7, with D uncertain. Deletions cut 7 bases from V and 6 bases from J, with 16 bases between. Looked up from germline, CDR1 is SGHNT and CDR2 is YENEEA. The CDR3 spans 13 residues. The CDR3 reads CASTQKAVGEQYF. The CDR3 DNA reads as TGTGCCAGCACCCAGAAGGCGGTCGGCGAGCAGTACTTC.

The chain joins TRBV11-2 to TRBJ1-3; 8 bases map to TRBD1. The germline V gene encodes CDR1 SGHAT and CDR2 FQNNGV. V lost 6 bases to trimming and J lost 4 bases; unmatched junction nucleotides: 17. The CDR3 covers 18 residues. CDR3 amino acids: CASRRGGQGAPSGNTIYF. The DNA of the CDR3 is TGTGCCAGCAGGCGAGGGGGCCAGGGGGCGCCATCAGGAAACACCATATATTTT.

This clone has more than one count but fewer than ten. The chain has TRBV7-9 and TRBJ1-6, with 8 bases fitting TRBD1. Germline V gene sequence: CDR1 SEHNR, CDR2 FQNEAQ (reference sequence). CDR3 size: 18 residues. Unmatched junction bases numbered 18, after V lost 5 bases and J lost 9 bases. Written as DNA, the CDR3 is TGTGCCAGCAGCCCCAACAGTCCCGGGACAGGTCGAGGTTCACCCCTCCACTTT. Translation gives CASSPNSPGTGRGSPLHF.

This sequence joins TRBV12-5 and TRBJ2-5; 10 bases are shared with TRBD1. The germline V gene has CDR1 LGHNT and CDR2 FRNRAP. CDR3 length: 15 residues. The V gene end was trimmed by 6 bases and the J gene end by 5 bases; junction bases not matched to a gene: 9. The CDR3 region is CASGSGTGVVETQYF. The CDR3 coding sequence is TGTGCTAGTGGCTCCGGGACAGGGGTTGTTGAGACCCAGTACTTC.

The chain links TRBV6-5 to TRBJ2-7; 9 nucleotides align to TRBD1. This CDR3 has 13 amino acids. Trimming at V came to 7 bases and at J to 6 bases, leaving 7 bases not matched to a gene. Germline V CDR1 and CDR2: MNHEY, SVGAGI. The chain's CDR3 is CASTGTGHAEQYF. The DNA for the CDR3 is TGTGCCAGCACCGGGACAGGGCACGCCGAGCAGTACTTC.

The chain carries TRBV4-1 and TRBJ2-3, with D possibly matching TRBD1 (6 bases). The CDR3 runs 16 residues. The V end lost 1 base, the J end lost 6 bases, and 17 bases lay between the germline ends. Germline-derived CDR1 and CDR2 are MGHRA and YSYEKL. CDR3 nucleotides: TGCGCCAGCAGCCAAGGAGGACAGACCTACGGGGATACGCAGTATTTT. It codes for CASSQGGQTYGDTQYF.

This chain uses TRBV18 with TRBJ1-5; D may be TRBD1 (6 bases). Germline V gene lookup returns CDR1 KGHSH and CDR2 LQKENI. Trimming removed 3 bases at V and 2 bases at J, with 11 bases between. The length of the CDR3 is 15 residues. Written as DNA, the CDR3 is TGTGCCAGCTCACCGGACAGTATCGGCAATCAGCCCCAGCATTTT. It translates to CASSPDSIGNQPQHF.

The chain links TRBV7-2 to TRBJ2-7, with D hard to call. The CDR3 runs 14 residues. CDR1 and CDR2 from the germline V gene are SGHTA and FQGNSA. V lost 5 bases to trimming and J lost 2 bases, with 13 bases between them. This chain's CDR3 is CASSPTQVPYEQYF. DNA for the CDR3: TGTGCCAGCAGCCCCACCCAGGTCCCCTACGAGCAGTACTTC. The whole variable domain, filled in from reference TRBV7-2 and TRBJ2-7, reads GAGVSQSPSNKVTEKGKDVELRCDPISGHTALYWYRQSLGQGLEFLIYFQGNSAPDKSGLPSDRFSAERTGGSVSTLTIQRTQQEDSAVYLCASSPTQVPYEQYFGPGTRLTVT.

The chain employs TRBV29-1 and TRBJ1-2; 8 nucleotides line up with TRBD1. The ends lost 7 bases at V and 3 bases at J; junction bases unmatched: 4. Germline lookup yields CDR1 SQVTM and CDR2 ANQGSEA. The CDR3 spans 12 residues. For the CDR3, the DNA is TGCAGCGGTACGGACAGGGACTATGGCTACACCTTC. It specifies CSGTDRDYGYTF. The full variable domain, rest sourced from reference TRBV29-1 and TRBJ1-2, is SAVISQKPSRDICQRGTSLTIQCQVDSQVTMMFWYRQQPGQSLTLIATANQGSEATYESGFVIDKFPISRPNLTFSTLTVSNMSPEDSSIYLCSGTDRDYGYTFGSGTRLTVV.